The 16 T cell receptor beta chains below were found in one sample sequenced in a study of T cells in Graves' hyperthyroidism and ophthalmopathy. The TCR beta CDR3 regions underwent amplification using RNA transcripts as the source. HTBI primers were used for first-round RT-PCR of the TCR CDR3. TCRdb used MiXCR to reprocess the multiplex PCR reads, holding one entry per CDR3 protein. The sample contains under 350,000 distinct CDR3 sequences, around a sixth of which appear only once. The sequenced sample was blood. Receptors were obtained from a woman in her forties or fifties with Graves' hyperthyroidism.

The chain is built from TRBV6-1 and TRBJ2-2; D is unclear. Germline V gene lookup returns CDR1 MNHNS and CDR2 SASEGT. V lost 6 bases and J lost 4, with 12 bases in between. There are 14 residues in the CDR3. The CDR3 is CASRDTLGTGELFF. For the CDR3, the DNA is TGTGCCAGCAGGGATACACTGGGCACCGGGGAGCTGTTTTTT.

This clonotype has a count of ten or more. The rearrangement uses TRBV30 and TRBJ2-3; D remains ambiguous. V was trimmed by 1 base and J by 0 bases, leaving 5 bases between them. Per the germline V gene, CDR1 is GTSNPN and CDR2 is SVGIG (reference sequence). This CDR3 is built from 13 residues. Written as DNA, the CDR3 is TGTGCCTGGAGTGGAGTTAGCACAGATACGCAGTATTTT. Translating gives CAWSGVSTDTQYF.

There are many counts of this clonotype. The chain is built from TRBV28 and TRBJ1-5; D unclear. CDR3 size: 14 residues. From germline, CDR1 is MDHEN and CDR2 SYDVKM. Trimming stripped 2 bases from V and 3 bases from J, with 8 bases between. CDR3 bases: TGTGCCAGCAGTTTACCGGGAAACAATCAGCCCCAGCATTTT. Its translation is CASSLPGNNQPQHF.

The table lists this clonotype with many counts. The chain carries TRBV3-1 and TRBJ2-1; either TRBD1 or TRBD2 may supply D (6 bases each). CDR1 and CDR2 (germline): LGHDT, YNNKEL (reference sequence). CDR3 size: 14 residues. The V end lost 1 base, the J end lost 5 bases, and 9 bases lay between the germline ends. The CDR3 nucleotides are TGTGCCAGCAGCCAAGCGGGGGCCCACAATGAGCAGTTCTTC. This encodes CASSQAGAHNEQFF.

This chain joins TRBV7-6 and TRBJ2-3, with D possibly being TRBD1 (5 bases). The ends were cut back, 5 bases at V and 5 bases at J, with 14 bases in the middle. This CDR3 region has 14 residues. Germline V lookup: CDR1 SGHVS, CDR2 FNYEAQ. CDR3: CASSRKGVGDTQYF. In DNA form, the CDR3 reads TGTGCCAGCAGCCGGAAAGGGGTTGGAGATACGCAGTATTTT.

The chain joins TRBV6-9 to TRBJ1-1; D is possibly TRBD1 (5 bases). CDR1 and CDR2 from the germline V gene are MNHGY and SVAAGI. Trimming removed 3 bases from V and 0 bases from J, with 8 bases in between. The CDR3 consists of 14 residues. The DNA for the CDR3 is TGTGCCAGCAGTTACGAGGGGTTGAACACTGAAGCTTTCTTT. This sequence encodes CASSYEGLNTEAFF.

Many counts were recorded for this clonotype. This chain connects TRBV30 to TRBJ2-3, with a possible D match to TRBD2 (7 bases). Trimming left V 1 base short and J 3 bases short, with 20 bases between. CDR1 is GTSNPN, CDR2 SVGIG, per germline (reference sequence). The CDR3 covers 17 residues. The CDR3 sequence: CAWSEAGAIGVTDTQYF. CDR3 in DNA: TGTGCCTGGAGTGAGGCGGGGGCCATCGGGGTTACAGATACGCAGTATTTT.

V usage is TRBV28 and J usage is TRBJ1-3; no clear D gene. V lost 6 bases and J lost 4, with 16 bases in between. The CDR3 sequence is 15 residues long. CDR1 is MDHEN, CDR2 SYDVKM, per germline. The CDR3 DNA reads TGTGCCAGCAGCTCGCCGGGAGACCGCGGAAACACCATATATTTT. Translation gives CASSSPGDRGNTIYF.

This clonotype showed up just a few times. The chain is built from TRBV7-9 and TRBJ2-1; D is possibly TRBD1 (6 bases). CDR3 length equals 13 residues. V gave up 4 bases and J gave up 7 bases, with 11 bases separating them. Germline CDR1 reads SEHNR; CDR2 reads FQNEAQ (reference sequence). CDR3 sequence reads: CASSSRTANEQFF. CDR3 nucleotides: TGTGCCAGCAGCTCCCGGACAGCTAATGAGCAGTTCTTC.

This clonotype was counted at least ten times. The genes are TRBV6-1 and TRBJ2-1; D remains unclear. V lost 6 bases and J lost 7, with 10 bases in between. Germline-derived CDR1 and CDR2 are MNHNS and SASEGT. The length of the CDR3 is 12 residues. The CDR3 DNA follows: TGTGCCAGCAGCCCCTCACGAAATGAGCAGTTCTTC. Translated: CASSPSRNEQFF.

This clonotype was counted at least ten times. The rearrangement uses TRBV2 and TRBJ2-3, with D possibly being TRBD2 (6 bases). This CDR3 contains 13 residues. Between the trimmed V and J ends, which lost 11 bases and 4 bases, there was a span of 16 bases. The germline CDR1 and CDR2 sequences are SNHLY and FYNNEI. CDR3 in DNA: TGTGCCGCCTCGGGAGAATTTGCAGATACGCAGTATTTT. Translation: CAASGEFADTQYF.

V and J are TRBV6-2 or TRBV6-3 and TRBJ2-2; D is tentatively TRBD1 or TRBD2 (5 bases each). The CDR3 is 16 residues long. The V gene's germline CDR1 is MNHEY and CDR2 SVGEGT. With 5 bases removed from V and 5 bases from J, the gap between germline ends came to 18 bases. CDR3 sequence: CASSGIFGTGTGELFF. CDR3 bases: TGTGCCAGCAGTGGGATCTTTGGGACCGGGACCGGGGAGCTGTTTTTT.

The chain recombines TRBV4-1 with TRBJ2-2; D is tentatively TRBD1 or TRBD2 (6 bases each). V was clipped by 1 base and J by 6 bases, with 15 bases between them. In germline, CDR1 is MGHRA, CDR2 YSYEKL. The CDR3 consists of 16 residues. CDR3 sequence (DNA): TGCGCCAGCAGCCAAGTAATGGGGGGCGATGCCGGGGAGCTGTTTTTT. This gives the protein CASSQVMGGDAGELFF.

The V gene is TRBV10-1, the J gene TRBJ1-1; no firm D call. Trimming removed 6 bases from V and 6 bases from J, with 14 bases in between. CDR1 WNHNN and CDR2 SYGVQD come from the germline V gene (reference sequence). The CDR3 has 13 residues. CDR3 in amino acids: CASSRAWEAEAFF. In DNA, the CDR3 is TGCGCCAGCAGCCGAGCCTGGGAAGCTGAAGCTTTCTTT.

The chain has TRBV20-1 and TRBJ1-3; D possibly corresponds to TRBD1 (5 bases). The CDR3 consists of 12 residues. The ends were cut back, 3 bases at V and 7 bases at J, with 10 bases in the middle. Looked up from germline, CDR1 is DFQATT and CDR2 is SNEGSKA (reference sequence). Written as DNA, the CDR3 is TGCAGTGCTAGTCAGGGCTCTAACACCATATATTTT. It is translated as CSASQGSNTIYF.

This clonotype was recorded at least ten times. The chain uses TRBV28 and TRBJ2-3, with D perhaps matching TRBD2 (6 bases). Germline lookup yields CDR1 MDHEN and CDR2 SYDVKM. This CDR3 comprises 15 residues. V was trimmed by 5 bases and J by 2 bases, leaving 14 bases between them. CDR3 DNA sequence: TGTGCCAGCAGTGCCCCGGGACTGATCACAGATACGCAGTATTTT. It yields the protein CASSAPGLITDTQYF.